A selection of T cell receptor beta chains follows, all from one sample in a study of cytotoxic CD8 clonotypes in ibrutinib-treated CLL. Sequenced by immunoSEQ multiplex PCR; TCRdb stores in-frame clones only, minus some. This sample carries approximately 74,000 clones, around 82% of them seen once, and the ten largest clones take 7.5% to 8%. This specimen consisted of PBMCs, obtained at disease progression, from a patient treated with ibrutinib. The receptors originated from a human donor with chronic lymphocytic leukemia. CDR3s include the opening cysteine and the closing phenylalanine or tryptophan. The D gene is left open where the match is weak. The size of a clone is reported for some rows only, either as once, few or many, or as a class for expanded clones.

d_call j_call v_call clone_size cdr3_aa cdr3_nt
TRBD2 TRBJ2-7 TRBV10-1 . CASSVTSGYEQYF TGCGCCAGCAGTGTGACTAGCGGCTACGAGCAGTACTTC
. TRBJ1-5 TRBV7-8 . CASSLASLGVGQPQHF TGTGCCAGCAGCTTAGCGTCGCTTGGGGTAGGACAGCCCCAGCATTTT
. TRBJ2-7 TRBV9 . CASSATGSYEQYF TGTGCCAGCAGCGCCACCGGGTCCTACGAGCAGTACTTC
. TRBJ1-1 TRBV27 . CASSFARGNTEAFF TGTGCCAGCAGTTTCGCCCGGGGGAACACTGAAGCTTTCTTT
TRBD1 TRBJ1-2 TRBV6-5 . CASSYSGTVSGYTF TGTGCCAGCAGTTACTCGGGGACAGTTTCTGGCTACACCTTC
. TRBJ1-1 TRBV2 . CASGGGHLTEAFF TGTGCCAGCGGAGGGGGACACCTCACTGAAGCTTTCTTT
. TRBJ1-1 TRBV15 . CATSRAQGGALVNTEAFF TGTGCCACCAGCAGAGCTCAAGGGGGGGCGCTTGTGAACACTGAAGCTTTCTTT
. TRBJ2-4 TRBV12-5 . CASGLAPGTKGSVNKNIQYF TGTGCTAGTGGTTTGGCGCCTGGGACAAAAGGGTCGGTGAACAAAAACATTCAGTACTTC
. TRBJ1-2 TRBV30 . CAADTPNYGYTF TGTGCCGCGGACACCCCAAACTATGGCTACACCTTC
. TRBJ1-5 TRBV30 . CAWSWGVTADQPQHF TGTGCCTGGAGCTGGGGGGTGACCGCCGATCAGCCCCAGCATTTT
. TRBJ2-7 TRBV4-1 . CASSLLGIGEQYF TGCGCCAGCAGCCTTCTAGGGATTGGCGAGCAGTACTTC
. TRBJ1-5 TRBV6-4 once CASSVFEDQPQHF TGTGCCAGCAGTGTTTTCGAGGATCAGCCCCAGCATTTT
TRBD2 TRBJ2-3 TRBV10-1 . CASSEVTGGAPDTQYF TGCGCCAGCAGTGAGGTTACCGGGGGGGCCCCAGATACGCAGTATTTT
TRBD1 TRBJ1-2 TRBV19 . CASRGTGVSYGYTF TGTGCCAGTAGGGGGACAGGGGTTTCCTATGGCTACACCTTC
TRBD1 TRBJ1-1 TRBV5-4 . CASSLIGGYTEAFF TGTGCCAGCAGCTTGATAGGGGGCTACACTGAAGCTTTCTTT
. TRBJ1-2 TRBV6-1 . CASSERAGYTF TGTGCCAGCAGTGAAAGGGCTGGCTACACCTTC
. TRBJ1-1 TRBV11-2 . CASSLSGGVLEAFF TGTGCCAGCAGCTTATCCGGGGGAGTATTGGAAGCTTTCTTT
. TRBJ2-7 TRBV5-1 . CASSLVGTGIYEQYF TGCGCCAGCAGCTTGGTAGGGACGGGGATCTACGAGCAGTACTTC
TRBD1 TRBJ1-2 TRBV27 . CASSLKGAANYGYTF TGTGCCAGCAGTTTAAAGGGGGCCGCTAACTATGGCTACACCTTC
. TRBJ2-3 TRBV30 . CAWSVKGAIGDTQYF TGTGCCTGGAGTGTTAAAGGGGCGATAGGAGATACGCAGTATTTT
. TRBJ1-5 TRBV7-2 . CASSSREWNQPQHF TGTGCCAGCAGCTCCAGGGAGTGGAATCAGCCCCAGCATTTT
. TRBJ2-2 TRBV14 . CASSQRGASWGTGELFF TGTGCCAGCAGCCAACGTGGGGCTAGCTGGGGCACCGGGGAGCTGTTTTTT
TRBD1 TRBJ1-5 TRBV18 . CASSGTGGNSNQPQHF TGTGCCAGCTCCGGGACAGGGGGTAATAGCAATCAGCCCCAGCATTTT
TRBD2 TRBJ2-3 TRBV14 . CASSHVREWGTDTQYF TGTGCCAGCAGCCATGTGCGGGAGTGGGGCACAGATACGCAGTATTTT
. TRBJ1-5 TRBV6-6 once CASSYGHQPQHF TGTGCCAGCAGCTACGGACATCAGCCCCAGCATTTT
TRBD1 TRBJ2-7 TRBV30 . CAWDRGLGQYF TGTGCCTGGGACAGGGGGCTCGGGCAGTACTTC
. TRBJ2-7 TRBV7-2 . CASSLPGTTYEQYF TGTGCCAGCAGCTTGCCCGGGACCACCTACGAGCAGTACTTC
. TRBJ2-1 TRBV6-5 . CASSNLWDYNEQFF TGTGCCAGCAGTAACCTATGGGACTACAATGAGCAGTTCTTC
. TRBJ1-6 TRBV10-2 . CASRLTGTLSYNSPLHF TGCGCCAGCAGATTGACAGGTACACTCTCCTATAATTCACCCCTCCACTTT
TRBD1 TRBJ1-5 TRBV19 . CASRDSGQGDQPQHF TGTGCCAGTAGGGATTCGGGACAGGGCGATCAGCCCCAGCATTTT
TRBD1 TRBJ1-3 TRBV27 few CASSQDRSSGNTIYF TGTGCCAGCAGTCAGGACAGGAGCTCTGGAAACACCATATATTTT
TRBD1 TRBJ2-7 TRBV6-1 . CASSRGQGRTYEQYF TGTGCCAGCAGTAGAGGACAGGGCCGTACCTACGAGCAGTACTTC
. TRBJ2-3 TRBV6-4 once CASSDEGKFTDTQYF TGTGCCAGCAGTGATGAGGGAAAGTTCACAGATACGCAGTATTTT